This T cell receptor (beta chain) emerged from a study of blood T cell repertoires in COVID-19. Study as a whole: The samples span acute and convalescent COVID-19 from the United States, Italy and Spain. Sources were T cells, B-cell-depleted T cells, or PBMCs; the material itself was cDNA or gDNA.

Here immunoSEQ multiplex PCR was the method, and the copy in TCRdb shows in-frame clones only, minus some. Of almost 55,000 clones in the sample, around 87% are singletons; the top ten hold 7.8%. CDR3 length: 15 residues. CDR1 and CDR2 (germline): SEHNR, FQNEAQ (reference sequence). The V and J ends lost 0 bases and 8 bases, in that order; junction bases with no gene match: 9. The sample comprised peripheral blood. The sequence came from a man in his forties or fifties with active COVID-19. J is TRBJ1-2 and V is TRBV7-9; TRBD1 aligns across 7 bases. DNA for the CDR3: TGTGCCAGCAGCTTAGCATTAGGACCACAGGGGGGCTACACCTTC. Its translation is CASSLALGPQGGYTF.